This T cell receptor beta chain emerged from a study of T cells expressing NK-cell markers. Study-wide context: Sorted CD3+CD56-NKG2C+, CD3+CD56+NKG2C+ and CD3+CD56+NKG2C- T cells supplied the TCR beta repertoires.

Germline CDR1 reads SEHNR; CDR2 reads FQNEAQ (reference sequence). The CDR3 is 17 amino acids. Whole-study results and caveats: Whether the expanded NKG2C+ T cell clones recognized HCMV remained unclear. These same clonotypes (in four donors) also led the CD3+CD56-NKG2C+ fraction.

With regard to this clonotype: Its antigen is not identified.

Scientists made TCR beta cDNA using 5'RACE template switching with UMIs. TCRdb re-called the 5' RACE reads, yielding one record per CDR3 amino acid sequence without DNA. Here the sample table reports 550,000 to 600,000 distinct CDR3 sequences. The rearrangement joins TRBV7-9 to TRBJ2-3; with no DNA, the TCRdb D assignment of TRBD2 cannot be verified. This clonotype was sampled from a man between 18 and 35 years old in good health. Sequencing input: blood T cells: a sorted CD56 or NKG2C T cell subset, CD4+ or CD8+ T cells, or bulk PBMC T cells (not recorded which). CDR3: CASSADSGRVLPDTQYF.